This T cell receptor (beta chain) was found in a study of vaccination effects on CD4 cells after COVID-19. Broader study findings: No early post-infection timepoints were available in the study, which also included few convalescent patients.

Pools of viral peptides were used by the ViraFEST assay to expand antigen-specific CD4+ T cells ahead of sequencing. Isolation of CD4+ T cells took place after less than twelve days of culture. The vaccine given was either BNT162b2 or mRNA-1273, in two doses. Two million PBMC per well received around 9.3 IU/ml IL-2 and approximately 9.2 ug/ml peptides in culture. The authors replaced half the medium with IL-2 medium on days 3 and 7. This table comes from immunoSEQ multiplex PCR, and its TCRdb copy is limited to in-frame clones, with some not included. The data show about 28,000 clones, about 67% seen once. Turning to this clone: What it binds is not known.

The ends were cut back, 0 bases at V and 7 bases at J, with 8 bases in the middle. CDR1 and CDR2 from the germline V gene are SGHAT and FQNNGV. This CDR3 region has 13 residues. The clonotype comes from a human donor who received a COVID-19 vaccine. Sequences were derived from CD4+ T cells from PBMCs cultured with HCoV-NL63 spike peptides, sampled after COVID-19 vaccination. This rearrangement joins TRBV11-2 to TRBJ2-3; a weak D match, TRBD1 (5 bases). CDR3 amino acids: CASSLDKGNTQYF. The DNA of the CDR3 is TGTGCCAGCAGCTTAGACAAGGGGAATACGCAGTATTTT.